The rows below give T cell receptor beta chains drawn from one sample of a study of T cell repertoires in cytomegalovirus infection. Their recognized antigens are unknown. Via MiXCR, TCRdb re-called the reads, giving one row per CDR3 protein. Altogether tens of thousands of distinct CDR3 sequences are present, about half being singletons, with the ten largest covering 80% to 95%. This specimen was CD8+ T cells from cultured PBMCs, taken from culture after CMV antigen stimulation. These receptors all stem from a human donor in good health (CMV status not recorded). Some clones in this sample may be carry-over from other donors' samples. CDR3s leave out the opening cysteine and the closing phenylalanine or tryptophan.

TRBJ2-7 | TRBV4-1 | ASSQGDGPGEQY
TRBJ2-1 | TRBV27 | ASTPGTGFSNEQF
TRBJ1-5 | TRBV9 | ASSVGASQAPYSNQPQH
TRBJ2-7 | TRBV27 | ASSWASSAYEQY
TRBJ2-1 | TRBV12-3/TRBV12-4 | ASSLRQGQDEQF
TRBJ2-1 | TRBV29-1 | SGRGLDNYNEQF
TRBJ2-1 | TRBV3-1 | ASSHRRSSYNEQF
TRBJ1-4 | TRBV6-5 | ASSYRTTNEKLF
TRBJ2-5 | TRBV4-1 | ASSQDFSAGQETQY
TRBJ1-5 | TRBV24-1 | ATSPATDQPQH
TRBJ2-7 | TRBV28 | ASSYRDRGKYRYEQY
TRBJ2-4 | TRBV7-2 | ASSLDTGGDIQY
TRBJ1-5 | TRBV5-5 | ASSLRYNQPQH
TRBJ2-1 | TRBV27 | ASSPFSSGRAYEQF
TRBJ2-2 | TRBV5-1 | ASSEWGEKAGELF
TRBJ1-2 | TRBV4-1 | ASSQALTTNYGYT
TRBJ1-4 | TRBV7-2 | ASSRGGFATNEKLF
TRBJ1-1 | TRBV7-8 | ASSATGQLNTEAF
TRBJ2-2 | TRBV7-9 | ASSLPGQGRAGELF
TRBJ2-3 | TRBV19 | ASSIGRLANTDTQY
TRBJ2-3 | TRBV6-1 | ASSEPAGGPDTQY
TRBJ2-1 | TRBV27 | ASSLVKTIYNEQF
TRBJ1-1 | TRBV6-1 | ASTLLEGPEAF